Following are 14 T cell receptor beta chains from one sample sequenced in a study of blood T cell repertoires in COVID-19. Here immunoSEQ multiplex PCR was the method, and the copy in TCRdb shows in-frame clones only, minus some. The table shows 68,000 or so clones, with 87% occurring only once. Sequenced: peripheral blood. The receptor source for this set is a woman aged 45-59 years with COVID-19, enrolled during active disease.

This chain uses TRBV18 with TRBJ1-1; tentative D call: TRBD1 (6 bases). CDR3 length: 17 amino acids. The V end lost 6 bases, the J end lost 3 bases, and 23 bases lay between the germline ends. Germline V gives CDR1 KGHSH, CDR2 LQKENI. The CDR3 reads CASSFDRIASWDTEAFF. The CDR3 region has the DNA TGTGCCAGCTCGTTCGACAGGATAGCTTCTTGGGACACTGAAGCTTTCTTT.

This clone was counted only a few times. The chain employs TRBV4-1 and TRBJ1-1; D gene uncertain. Germline assignment: CDR1 MGHRA and CDR2 YSYEKL. The V end lost 0 bases, the J end lost 9 bases, and 11 bases lay between the germline ends. This CDR3 has 13 residues. CDR3 nucleotide sequence: TGCGCCAGCAGCCAAGATCCTCAGTTCCAAGCTTTCTTT. It translates to CASSQDPQFQAFF.

This chain connects TRBV5-6 to TRBJ1-5, with TRBD1 identical over 7 bases. The J segment lost 0 bases and the V segment lost 5 bases, leaving 11 bases of the junction unmatched. This CDR3 is built from 17 residues. Per the germline V gene, CDR1 is SGHDT and CDR2 is YYEEEE. CDR3 sequence: CASRAWGDRFSNQPQHF. The CDR3 nucleotides read TGTGCCAGCAGAGCTTGGGGGGACAGATTTAGCAATCAGCCCCAGCATTTT.

The rearrangement uses TRBV30 and TRBJ2-2; weak D call: TRBD1 (5 bases). Germline V gene lookup returns CDR1 GTSNPN and CDR2 SVGIG (reference sequence). V dropped 7 bases and J dropped 1 base, with 10 bases sitting between them. This CDR3 is 13 amino acids long. The CDR3 protein is CAYWTLNTGELFF. The CDR3 DNA is TGTGCCTACTGGACACTGAACACCGGGGAGCTGTTTTTT.

This rearrangement joins TRBV28 to TRBJ1-5, with 8 bases that match TRBD1. V was pared by 10 bases and J by 3 bases, with 11 bases of the junction left unmatched. The CDR3 length is 15 residues. Germline values: CDR1 MDHEN, CDR2 SYDVKM. CDR3 sequence reads: CATKRQGWDNQPQHF. For the CDR3, the DNA is TGTGCCACTAAGAGACAGGGGTGGGACAATCAGCCCCAGCATTTT.

This chain uses TRBV18 with TRBJ1-3; 7 bases fit TRBD1. This CDR3 spans 14 amino acids. With V trimmed by 4 bases and J by 6 bases, 6 bases remained unmatched. Germline lookup yields CDR1 KGHSH and CDR2 LQKENI. In nucleotides, the CDR3 is TGTGCCAGCTCACTGCAAGGGGGCCTAAACACCATATATTTT. Translating gives CASSLQGGLNTIYF.

The rearrangement uses TRBV11-2 and TRBJ2-7; D perhaps matches TRBD2 (6 bases). CDR1 SGHAT and CDR2 FQNNGV come from the germline V gene. V lost 5 bases and J 5 bases, leaving 16 bases between the germline ends. The CDR3 runs 14 residues. CDR3 sequence (DNA): TGTGCCAGCAGCCCCCGATCCGGAGGGGACGAGCAGTACTTC. Its protein is CASSPRSGGDEQYF.

The chain is built from TRBV4-1 and TRBJ2-7; 7 bases are shared with TRBD2. CDR3 size: 15 residues. From germline, CDR1 is MGHRA and CDR2 YSYEKL. V lost 6 bases and J lost 0; bases outside the gene matches: 8. DNA for the CDR3: TGCGCCAGCAGAGTATCGGGAGGCCTCTCCTACGAGCAGTACTTC. It encodes CASRVSGGLSYEQYF.

The chain is built from TRBV5-1 and TRBJ2-1; possibly TRBD2 for D (5 bases). CDR3 size: 15 residues. Germline V gene lookup returns CDR1 SGHRS and CDR2 YFSETQ. V was cut by 4 bases and J by 8 bases, with 19 bases left in between. CDR3 in DNA: TGCGCCAGCAGCGTGGCCCCCGAGGAGGAGTATGAGCAGTTCTTC. Translating it yields CASSVAPEEEYEQFF.

This clone has only a few counts. The chain links TRBV10-3 to TRBJ2-2; 8 bases fit TRBD1. The J segment lost 5 bases and the V segment lost 10 bases, leaving 9 bases of the junction unmatched. This CDR3 has 14 amino acids. Germline V CDR1 and CDR2: ENHRY, SYGVKD. The DNA of the CDR3 is TGTGCCACCCGAGGCAGGGGGCGTACCGGGGAGCTGTTTTTT. Residues: CATRGRGRTGELFF.

The J gene is TRBJ1-1, the V gene TRBV30, with unresolved D. Between the trimmed V and J ends, which lost 4 bases and 4 bases, there was a span of 13 bases. Germline-derived CDR1 and CDR2 are GTSNPN and SVGIG (reference sequence). The CDR3 contains 13 residues. For the CDR3, the DNA is TGTGCCTGGAAGTCACAAAGGAGCACTGAAGCTTTCTTT. It translates to CAWKSQRSTEAFF.

V usage is TRBV5-1 and J usage is TRBJ2-1, with TRBD2 as a possible D gene (6 bases). The CDR3 has 17 residues. V shed 1 base and J shed 8 bases, with 22 bases lying between them. From germline, CDR1 is SGHRS and CDR2 YFSETQ. CDR3 region: CASSLRLTGTAGYEQFF. CDR3 nucleotides: TGCGCCAGCAGCTTGAGACTTACCGGGACTGCCGGATATGAGCAGTTCTTC.

The chain has TRBV4-1 and TRBJ2-5; 8 bases align to TRBD2. Germline V gene data show CDR1 as MGHRA and CDR2 as YSYEKL. Trimming cost V 0 bases and J 1 base; bases outside gene matches: 7. The CDR3 loop spans 17 amino acids. The CDR3 spells CASSQDGPGGSQETQYF. CDR3 bases: TGCGCCAGCAGCCAAGATGGGCCGGGAGGGAGCCAAGAGACCCAGTACTTC.

This clone was observed a single time. The chain recombines TRBV6-5 with TRBJ1-2, with 7 bases fitting TRBD1. The CDR3 totals 13 residues. The V gene's germline CDR1 is MNHEY and CDR2 SVGAGI. Unmatched junction bases numbered 7, after V lost 6 bases and J lost 6 bases. The CDR3 nucleotides read TGTGCCAGCAGCACCGACAGGGTACATGGCTACACCTTC. Translated, it gives CASSTDRVHGYTF.